This T cell receptor (beta chain) stems from a study of blood T cell repertoires in COVID-19. Overall study: Material from acute and convalescent COVID-19 was sourced from the United States, Italy and Spain. In each case, the material was cDNA or gDNA derived from T cells, B-cell-depleted T cells, or PBMCs.

The table came from immunoSEQ multiplex PCR; TCRdb's copy has only in-frame clones and leaves some out. The table shows 100,000 to 150,000 clones, with 85% to 90% occurring only once. Sequenced: peripheral blood. This clonotype originated in a man aged 45 to 65 with active or convalescent COVID-19.

This CDR3 is CASSPTRGFTDTQYF. In DNA, the CDR3 is TGTGCCAGCAGTCCAACTAGAGGATTCACAGATACGCAGTATTTT. The chain links TRBV27 to TRBJ2-3; TRBD2 is a possible D gene (5 bases). The CDR3 spans 15 residues. Trimming took 5 bases from V and 2 from J, leaving 14 bases between them. The V gene's germline CDR1 is MNHEY and CDR2 SMNVEV (reference sequence).